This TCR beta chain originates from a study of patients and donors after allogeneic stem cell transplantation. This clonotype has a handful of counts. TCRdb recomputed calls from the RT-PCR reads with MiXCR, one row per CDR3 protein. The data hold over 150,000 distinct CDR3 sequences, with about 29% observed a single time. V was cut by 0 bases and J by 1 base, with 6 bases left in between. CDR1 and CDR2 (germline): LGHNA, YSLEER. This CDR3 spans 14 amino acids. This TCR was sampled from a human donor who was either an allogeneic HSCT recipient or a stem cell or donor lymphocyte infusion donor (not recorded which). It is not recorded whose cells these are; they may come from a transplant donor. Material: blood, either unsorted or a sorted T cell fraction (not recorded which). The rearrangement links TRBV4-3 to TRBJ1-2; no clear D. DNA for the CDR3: TGCGCCAGCAGCCAAGATTTGAGTAACTATGGCTACACCTTC. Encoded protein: CASSQDLSNYGYTF.